This T cell receptor (beta chain) comes out of a study of shared clonotypes between healthy human individuals. Overall study context: The people who gave samples were two women and a few men aged 18 to 49. Used for every donor were three CD4 naive, three CD4 memory, two CD8 naive and one CD8 memory plate. General study findings and limits: Non-shared clonotypes displayed generation probabilities falling below those of clonotypes present in all four donors.

From germline, CDR1 is MNHEY and CDR2 SVGAGI. This CDR3 spans 14 amino acids. The ends were cut back, 5 bases at V and 7 bases at J, with 15 bases in the middle. The donor population consisted of healthy HIV-negative adults with no recent acute infections or vaccinations. About this clone itself: The antigen is undetermined.

The protocol was immunoSEQ multiplex PCR, while the TCRdb copy is restricted to in-frame clones and leaves out a portion. This sample has about 1.1 million clones; approximately 80% occur once, and the top ten carry approximately 0.5%. What was sequenced was memory CD4+ T cells from PBMCs. Subset of the sample: CD45RA-negative fraction. The source of this sequence is a man aged 18 to 30 in good health. Some clones in this sample may be carry-over from other donors' samples. The genes are TRBV6-5 and TRBJ1-5; weak D call: TRBD1 (5 bases). CDR3 sequence (DNA): TGTGCCAGCAGTAACCGCGGACAATTCCAGCCCCAGCATTTT. This sequence encodes CASSNRGQFQPQHF.